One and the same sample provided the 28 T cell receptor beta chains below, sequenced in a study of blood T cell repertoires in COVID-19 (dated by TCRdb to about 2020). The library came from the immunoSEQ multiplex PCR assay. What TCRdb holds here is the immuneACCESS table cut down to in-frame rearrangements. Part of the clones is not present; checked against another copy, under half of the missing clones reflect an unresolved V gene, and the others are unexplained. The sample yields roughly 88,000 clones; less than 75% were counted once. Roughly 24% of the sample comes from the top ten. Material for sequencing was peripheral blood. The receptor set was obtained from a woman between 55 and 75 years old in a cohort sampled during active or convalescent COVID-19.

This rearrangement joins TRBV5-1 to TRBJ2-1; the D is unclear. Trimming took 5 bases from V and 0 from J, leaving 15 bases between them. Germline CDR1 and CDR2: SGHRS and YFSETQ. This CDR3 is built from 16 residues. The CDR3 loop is CASSYRLVSSYNEQFF. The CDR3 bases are TGCGCCAGCAGTTATAGACTGGTAAGCTCCTACAATGAGCAGTTCTTC.

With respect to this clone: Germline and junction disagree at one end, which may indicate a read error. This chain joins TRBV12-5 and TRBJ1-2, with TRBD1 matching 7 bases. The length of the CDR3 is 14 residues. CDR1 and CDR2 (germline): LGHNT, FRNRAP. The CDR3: CASGSDRTSIPPSF. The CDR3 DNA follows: TGTGCTAGTGGTTCGGACAGGACCTCTATACCCCCGTCGTTC.

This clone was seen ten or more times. In DNA, the CDR3 is TGTGCCAGCAGCAACTGGGTAGGGCAGGAGGGGTATGGCTACACCTTC. It translates to CASSNWVGQEGYGYTF. The chain uses TRBV5-4 and TRBJ1-2; weak D call: TRBD1 (5 bases). The CDR3 length is 16 residues. The V end was cut by 4 bases, the J end by 5 bases, with 21 bases between. In germline, CDR1 is SGHNT, CDR2 YYREEE (reference sequence).

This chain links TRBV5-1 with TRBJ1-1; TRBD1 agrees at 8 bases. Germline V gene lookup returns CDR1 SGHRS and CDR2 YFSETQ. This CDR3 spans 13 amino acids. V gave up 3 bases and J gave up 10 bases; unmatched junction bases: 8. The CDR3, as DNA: TGCGCCAGCAGCTGGGGGGCCGACAGGGGAGCTTTCTTT. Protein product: CASSWGADRGAFF.

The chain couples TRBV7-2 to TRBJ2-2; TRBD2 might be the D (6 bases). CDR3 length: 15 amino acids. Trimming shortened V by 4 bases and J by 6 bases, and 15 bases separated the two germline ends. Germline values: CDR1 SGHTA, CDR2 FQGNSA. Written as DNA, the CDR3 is TGTGCCAGCAGCTCCCGGGGGAAAGGAGCCGGGGAGCTGTTTTTT. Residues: CASSSRGKGAGELFF.

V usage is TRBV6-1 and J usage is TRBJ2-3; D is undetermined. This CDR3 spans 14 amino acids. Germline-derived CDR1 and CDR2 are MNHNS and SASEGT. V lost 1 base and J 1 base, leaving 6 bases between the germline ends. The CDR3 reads CASSEVPGTDTQYF. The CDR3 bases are TGTGCCAGCAGTGAAGTACCGGGCACAGATACGCAGTATTTT.

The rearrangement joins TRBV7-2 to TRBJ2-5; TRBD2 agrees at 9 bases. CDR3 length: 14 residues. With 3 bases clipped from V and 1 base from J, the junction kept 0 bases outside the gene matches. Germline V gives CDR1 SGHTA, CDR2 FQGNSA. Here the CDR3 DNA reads TGTGCCAGCAGCTTTAGCGGGAGCCAAGAGACCCAGTACTTC. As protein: CASSFSGSQETQYF.

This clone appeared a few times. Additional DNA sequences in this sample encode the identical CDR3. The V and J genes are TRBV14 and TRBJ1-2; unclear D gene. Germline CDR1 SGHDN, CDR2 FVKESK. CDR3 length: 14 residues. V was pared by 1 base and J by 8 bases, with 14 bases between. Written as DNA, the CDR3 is TGTGCCAGCAGCCAAGCCGTCCGGGTCGGCGGCTACACCTTC. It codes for CASSQAVRVGGYTF.

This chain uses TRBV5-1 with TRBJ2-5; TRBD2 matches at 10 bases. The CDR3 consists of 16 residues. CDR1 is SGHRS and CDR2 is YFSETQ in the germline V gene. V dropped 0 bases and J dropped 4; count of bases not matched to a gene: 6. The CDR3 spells CASSLVAGGGGETQYF. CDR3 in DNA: TGCGCCAGCAGCTTGGTAGCGGGGGGTGGAGGAGAGACCCAGTACTTC.

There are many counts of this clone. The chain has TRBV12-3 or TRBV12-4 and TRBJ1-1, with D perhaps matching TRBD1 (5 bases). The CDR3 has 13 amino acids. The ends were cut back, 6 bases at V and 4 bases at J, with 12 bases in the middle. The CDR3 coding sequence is TGTGCCAGCAGACGGACATCCGGCACTGAAGCTTTCTTT. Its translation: CASRRTSGTEAFF.

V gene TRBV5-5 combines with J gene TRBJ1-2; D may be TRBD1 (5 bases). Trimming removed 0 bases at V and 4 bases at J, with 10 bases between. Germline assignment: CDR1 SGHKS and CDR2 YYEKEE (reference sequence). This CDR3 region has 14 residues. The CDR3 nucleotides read TGTGCCAGCAGCTTGGAGACAGCACCCTATGGCTACACCTTC. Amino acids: CASSLETAPYGYTF.

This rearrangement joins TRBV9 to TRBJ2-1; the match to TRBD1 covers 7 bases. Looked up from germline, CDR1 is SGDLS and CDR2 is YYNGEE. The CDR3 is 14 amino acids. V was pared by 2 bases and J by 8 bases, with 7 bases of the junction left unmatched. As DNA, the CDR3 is TGTGCCAGCAGCGTGGCACTAGGGGGCGATGAGCAGTTCTTC. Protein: CASSVALGGDEQFF.

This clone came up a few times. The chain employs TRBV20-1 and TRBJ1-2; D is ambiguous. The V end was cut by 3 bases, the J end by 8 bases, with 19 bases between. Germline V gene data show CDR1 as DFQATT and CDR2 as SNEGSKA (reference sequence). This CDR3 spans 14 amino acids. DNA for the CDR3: TGCAGTGCTAGTGGGCGCGGACCCTCGGGGGGCTACACCTTC. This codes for CSASGRGPSGGYTF.

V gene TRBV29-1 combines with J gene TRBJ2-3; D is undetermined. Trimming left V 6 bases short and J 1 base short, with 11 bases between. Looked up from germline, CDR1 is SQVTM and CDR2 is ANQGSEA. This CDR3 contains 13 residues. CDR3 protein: CSVFPTGTDTQYF. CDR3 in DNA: TGCAGCGTATTCCCCACGGGCACAGATACGCAGTATTTT.

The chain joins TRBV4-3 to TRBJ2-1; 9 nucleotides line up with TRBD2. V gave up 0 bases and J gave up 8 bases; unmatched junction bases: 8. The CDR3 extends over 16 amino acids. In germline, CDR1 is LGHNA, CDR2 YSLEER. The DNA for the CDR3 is TGCGCCAGCAGCCAAGATCTCGCGGGGGGGTGGGATGAGCAGTTCTTC. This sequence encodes CASSQDLAGGWDEQFF.

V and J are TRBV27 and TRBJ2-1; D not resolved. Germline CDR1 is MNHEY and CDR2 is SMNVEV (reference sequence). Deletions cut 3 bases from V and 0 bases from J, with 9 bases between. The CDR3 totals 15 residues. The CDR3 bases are TGTGCCAGCAGTTTCACCACAAGCTCCTACAATGAGCAGTTCTTC. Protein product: CASSFTTSSYNEQFF.

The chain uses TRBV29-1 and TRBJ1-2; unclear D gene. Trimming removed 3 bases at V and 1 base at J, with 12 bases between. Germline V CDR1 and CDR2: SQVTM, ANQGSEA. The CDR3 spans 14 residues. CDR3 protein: CSVEAEILNYGYTF. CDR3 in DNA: TGCAGCGTTGAGGCCGAAATCCTTAACTATGGCTACACCTTC.

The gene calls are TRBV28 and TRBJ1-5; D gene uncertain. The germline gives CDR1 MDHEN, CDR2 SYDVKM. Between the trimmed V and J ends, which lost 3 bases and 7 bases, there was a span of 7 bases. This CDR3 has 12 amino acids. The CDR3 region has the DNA TGTGCCAGCAGTTTCGGGTTACAGCCCCAGCATTTT. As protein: CASSFGLQPQHF.

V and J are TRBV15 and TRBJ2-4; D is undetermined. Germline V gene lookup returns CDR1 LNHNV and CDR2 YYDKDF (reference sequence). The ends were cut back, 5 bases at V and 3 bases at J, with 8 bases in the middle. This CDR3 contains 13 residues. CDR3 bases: TGTGCCACCAGCTTAGACTTCAAAAACATTCAGTACTTC. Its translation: CATSLDFKNIQYF.

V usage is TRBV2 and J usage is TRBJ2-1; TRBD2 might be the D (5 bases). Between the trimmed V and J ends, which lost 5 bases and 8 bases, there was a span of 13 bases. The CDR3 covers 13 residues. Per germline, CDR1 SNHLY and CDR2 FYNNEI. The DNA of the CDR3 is TGTGCCAGCAGTCTCCTAGCTGGGGATGAGCAGTTCTTC. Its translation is CASSLLAGDEQFF.

CDR3: CSVATAYGYTF. The CDR3 nucleotides are TGCAGCGTTGCGACAGCCTATGGCTACACCTTC. The rearrangement links TRBV29-1 to TRBJ1-2; weak D call: TRBD1 (5 bases). This CDR3 region has 11 residues. The germline V gene has CDR1 SQVTM and CDR2 ANQGSEA. Trimming stripped 4 bases from V and 4 bases from J, with 7 bases between.

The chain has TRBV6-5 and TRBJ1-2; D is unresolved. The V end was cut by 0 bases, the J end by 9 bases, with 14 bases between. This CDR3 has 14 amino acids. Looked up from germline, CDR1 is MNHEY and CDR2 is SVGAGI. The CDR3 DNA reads TGTGCCAGCAGTTACTCGGAAGGGAGGAAGAGCTACACCTTC. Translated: CASSYSEGRKSYTF.

In DNA, the CDR3 is TGTGCCAGCAGTTTAGCCACTAGCGGGGGGGCAGGGTACGAGCAGTACTTC. Amino acids: CASSLATSGGAGYEQYF. The chain has TRBV28 and TRBJ2-7; TRBD2 aligns across 13 bases. V shed 2 bases and J 4 bases; nucleotides not matched to a gene: 8. Germline V lookup: CDR1 MDHEN, CDR2 SYDVKM. CDR3 length equals 17 residues.

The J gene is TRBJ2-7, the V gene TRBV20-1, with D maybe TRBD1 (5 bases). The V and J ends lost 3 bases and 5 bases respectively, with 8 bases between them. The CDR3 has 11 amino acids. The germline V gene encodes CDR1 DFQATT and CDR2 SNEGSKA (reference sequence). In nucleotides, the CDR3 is TGCAGTGCTAGGGGGCTTCACGAGCAGTACTTC. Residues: CSARGLHEQYF.

The CDR3 spells CANGDGTHYGYTF. The DNA of the CDR3 is TGTGCCAACGGCGACGGGACACACTATGGCTACACCTTC. This chain links TRBV12-3 or TRBV12-4 with TRBJ1-2; D is possibly TRBD1 (6 bases). CDR3 length: 13 amino acids. V lost 10 bases and J lost 3, with 15 bases in between.

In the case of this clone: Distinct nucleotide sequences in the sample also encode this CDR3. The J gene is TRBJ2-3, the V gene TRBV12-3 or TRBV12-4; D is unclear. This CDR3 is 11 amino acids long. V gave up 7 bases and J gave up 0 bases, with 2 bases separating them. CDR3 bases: TGTGCCAGCACAAGCACAGATACGCAGTATTTT. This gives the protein CASTSTDTQYF.

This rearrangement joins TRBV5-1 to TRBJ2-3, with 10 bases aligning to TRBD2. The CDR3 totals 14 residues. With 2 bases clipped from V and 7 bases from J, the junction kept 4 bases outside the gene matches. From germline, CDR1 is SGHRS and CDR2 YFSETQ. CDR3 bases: TGCGCCAGCAGCTTAGCGGGGGGGCCAAATACGCAGTATTTT. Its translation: CASSLAGGPNTQYF.

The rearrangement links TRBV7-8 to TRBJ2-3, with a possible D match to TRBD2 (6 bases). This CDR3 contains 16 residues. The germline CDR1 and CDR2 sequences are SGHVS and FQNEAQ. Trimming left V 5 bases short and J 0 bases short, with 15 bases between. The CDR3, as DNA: TGTGCCAGCAGCCGAAGGGGACTCACTAGCACAGATACGCAGTATTTT. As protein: CASSRRGLTSTDTQYF.